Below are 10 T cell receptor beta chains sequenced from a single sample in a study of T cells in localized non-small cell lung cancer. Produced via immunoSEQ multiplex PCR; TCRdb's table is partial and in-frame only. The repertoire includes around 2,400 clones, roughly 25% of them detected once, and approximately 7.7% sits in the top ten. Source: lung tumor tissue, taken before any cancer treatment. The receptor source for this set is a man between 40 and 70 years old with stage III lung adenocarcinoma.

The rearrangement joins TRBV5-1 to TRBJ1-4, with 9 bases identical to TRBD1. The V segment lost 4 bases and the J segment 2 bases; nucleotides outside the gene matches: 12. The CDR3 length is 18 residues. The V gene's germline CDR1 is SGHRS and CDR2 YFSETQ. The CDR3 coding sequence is TGCGCCAGCAGCATGGGACCCGGGACAGGGTATACTAATGAAAAACTGTTTTTT. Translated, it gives CASSMGPGTGYTNEKLFF. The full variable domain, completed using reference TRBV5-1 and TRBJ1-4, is KAGVTQTPRYLIKTRGQQVTLSCSPISGHRSVSWYQQTPGQGLQFLFEYFSETQRNKGNFPGRFSGRQFSNSRSEMNVSTLELGDSALYLCASSMGPGTGYTNEKLFFGSGTQLSVL.

The CDR3 bases are TGCAGCGTTGAAGAGACTAGCGGGAGTTTGGATACGCAGTATTTT. Its protein is CSVEETSGSLDTQYF. The chain couples TRBV29-1 to TRBJ2-3; 12 nucleotides agree with TRBD2. The CDR3 is 15 amino acids. In germline, CDR1 is SQVTM, CDR2 ANQGSEA. V lost 0 bases to trimming and J lost 6 bases; unmatched junction nucleotides: 4.

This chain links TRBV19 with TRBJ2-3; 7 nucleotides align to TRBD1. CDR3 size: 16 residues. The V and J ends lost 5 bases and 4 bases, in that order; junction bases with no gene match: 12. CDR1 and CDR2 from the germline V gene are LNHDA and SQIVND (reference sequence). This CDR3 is CASSPRTGSVADTQYF. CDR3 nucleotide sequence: TGTGCCAGTAGTCCGCGGACAGGTTCTGTAGCAGATACGCAGTATTTT.

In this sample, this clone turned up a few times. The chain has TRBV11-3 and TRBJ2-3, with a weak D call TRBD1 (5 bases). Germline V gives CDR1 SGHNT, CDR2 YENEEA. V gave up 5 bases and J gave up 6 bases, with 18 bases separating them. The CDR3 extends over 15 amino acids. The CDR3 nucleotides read TGTGCCAGCAGCCTAGGGGCGGCCCTAACGGATACGCAGTATTTT. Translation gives CASSLGAALTDTQYF.

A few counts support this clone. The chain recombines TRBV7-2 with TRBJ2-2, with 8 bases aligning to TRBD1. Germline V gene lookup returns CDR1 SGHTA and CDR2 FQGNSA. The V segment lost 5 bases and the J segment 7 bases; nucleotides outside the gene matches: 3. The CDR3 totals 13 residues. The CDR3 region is CASSGTGHGELFF. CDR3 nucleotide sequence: TGTGCCAGCAGCGGGACAGGTCACGGGGAGCTGTTTTTT.

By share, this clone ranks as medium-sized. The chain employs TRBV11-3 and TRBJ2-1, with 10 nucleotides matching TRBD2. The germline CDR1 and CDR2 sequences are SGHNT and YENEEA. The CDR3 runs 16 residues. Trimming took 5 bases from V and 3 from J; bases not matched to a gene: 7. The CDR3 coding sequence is TGTGCCAGCAGCCATCCTAGCGGGGGCCGCTACAATGAGCAGTTCTTC. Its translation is CASSHPSGGRYNEQFF.

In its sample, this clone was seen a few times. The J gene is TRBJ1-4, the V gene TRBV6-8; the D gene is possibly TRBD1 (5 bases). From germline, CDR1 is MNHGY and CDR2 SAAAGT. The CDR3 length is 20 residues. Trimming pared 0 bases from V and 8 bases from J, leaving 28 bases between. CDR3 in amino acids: CASSYSKTFVLGDEDEKLFF. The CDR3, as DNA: TGTGCCAGCAGTTACTCGAAGACGTTTGTTTTGGGGGACGAAGACGAAAAACTGTTTTTT.

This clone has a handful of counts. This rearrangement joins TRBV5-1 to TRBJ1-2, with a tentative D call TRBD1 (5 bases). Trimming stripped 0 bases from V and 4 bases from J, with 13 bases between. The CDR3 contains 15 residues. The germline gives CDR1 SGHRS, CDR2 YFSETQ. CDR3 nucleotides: TGCGCCAGCAGCTTGGCCGCTCAGGGAGGCTATGGCTACACCTTC. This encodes CASSLAAQGGYGYTF.

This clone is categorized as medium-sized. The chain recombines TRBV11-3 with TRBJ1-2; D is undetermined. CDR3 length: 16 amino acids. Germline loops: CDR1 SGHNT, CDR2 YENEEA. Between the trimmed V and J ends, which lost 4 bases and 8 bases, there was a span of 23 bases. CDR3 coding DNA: TGTGCCAGCAGCTCCCACCCCCCCCTGCGGGATGGCGGCTACACCTTC. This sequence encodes CASSSHPPLRDGGYTF.

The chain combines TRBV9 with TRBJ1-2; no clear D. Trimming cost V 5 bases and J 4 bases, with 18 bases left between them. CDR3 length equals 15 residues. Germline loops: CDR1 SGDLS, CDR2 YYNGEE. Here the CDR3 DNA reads TGTGCCAGCAGGTCCAACTTACGGGAACGCTATGGCTACACCTTC. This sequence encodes CASRSNLRERYGYTF.